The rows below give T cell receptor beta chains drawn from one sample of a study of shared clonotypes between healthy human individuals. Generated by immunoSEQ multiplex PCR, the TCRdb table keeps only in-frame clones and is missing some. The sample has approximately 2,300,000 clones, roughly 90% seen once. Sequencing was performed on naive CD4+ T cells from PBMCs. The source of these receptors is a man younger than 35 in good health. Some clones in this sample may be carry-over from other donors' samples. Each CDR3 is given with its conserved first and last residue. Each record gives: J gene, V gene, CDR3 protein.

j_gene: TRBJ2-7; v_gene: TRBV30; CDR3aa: CAWSGGQGPSF
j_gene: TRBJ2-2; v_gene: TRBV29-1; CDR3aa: CSVGSPGQGAAGELFF
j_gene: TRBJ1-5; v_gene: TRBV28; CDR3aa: CASSPPQGMVSSSNQPQHF
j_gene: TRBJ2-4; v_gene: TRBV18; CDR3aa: CASSPPGHLAKNIQYF
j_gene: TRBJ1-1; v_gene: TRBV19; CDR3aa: CASSTFRGAEAFF
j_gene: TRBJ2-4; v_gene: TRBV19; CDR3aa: CASTITGQQNIQYF
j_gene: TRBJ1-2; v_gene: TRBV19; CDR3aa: CASSIRRGPNYGYTF
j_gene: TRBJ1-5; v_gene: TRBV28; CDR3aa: CASSHAPGKVNQPQHF
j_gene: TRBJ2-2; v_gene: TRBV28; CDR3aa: CASSHARIRVKRTTGELFF
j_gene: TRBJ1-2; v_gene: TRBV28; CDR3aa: CASSLYRGPIGYTF
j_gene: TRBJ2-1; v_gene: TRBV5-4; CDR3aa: CASSHLLGYNEQFF
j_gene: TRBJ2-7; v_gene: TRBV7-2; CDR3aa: CASSLDSLSYEQYF
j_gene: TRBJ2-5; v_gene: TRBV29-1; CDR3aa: CSVDGADQETQYF
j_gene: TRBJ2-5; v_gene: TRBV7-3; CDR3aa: CASSSTSAQETQYF